Listed below are T cell receptor beta chains from one sample, sequenced in a study of blood T cells in healthy people across ages. TCRdb reprocessed the 5' RACE reads via MiXCR and lists one record per CDR3 protein. The sample contains 900,000 to 950,000 distinct CDR3 sequences, approximately 32% of which appear only once. This sample was also put to use in a study of T cells of mothers and their children.

Sequencing was done on a sample of blood. The source is a woman aged 40 to 50 in good health. CDR3s include the opening cysteine and the closing phenylalanine or tryptophan. A D gene is named only where the DNA matches it firmly. The listing skips clone size in some rows; elsewhere it reads once, few, many or a size class.

cdr3_aa: CSAGQGYRYEQYF; cdr3_nt: TGCAGTGCGGGACAGGGATATCGCTACGAGCAGTACTTC; d_call: TRBD1; clone_size: .; j_call: TRBJ2-7; v_call: TRBV20-1
cdr3_aa: CASSLREGFAYNEQFF; cdr3_nt: TGTGCCAGCAGCTTACGGGAGGGGTTCGCCTACAATGAGCAGTTCTTC; d_call: TRBD2; clone_size: few; j_call: TRBJ2-1; v_call: TRBV3-1
cdr3_aa: CASRPQGAPGELFF; cdr3_nt: TGTGCCAGCAGACCACAGGGGGCGCCCGGGGAGCTGTTTTTT; d_call: TRBD1; clone_size: .; j_call: TRBJ2-2; v_call: TRBV12-3/TRBV12-4
cdr3_aa: CASSVRPLETQYF; cdr3_nt: TGTGCCAGCAGCGTACGCCCCCTGGAGACCCAGTACTTC; d_call: .; clone_size: .; j_call: TRBJ2-5; v_call: TRBV9
cdr3_aa: CASSASTGYEQYF; cdr3_nt: TGTGCCAGCAGCGCCTCGACAGGGTACGAGCAGTACTTC; d_call: TRBD1; clone_size: many; j_call: TRBJ2-7; v_call: TRBV7-2
cdr3_aa: CASATRRGDTQYF; cdr3_nt: TGTGCCAGTGCAACCCGTAGGGGGGATACGCAGTATTTT; d_call: .; clone_size: many; j_call: TRBJ2-3; v_call: TRBV6-6
cdr3_aa: CASSVPGLAGGPRSGEQYF; cdr3_nt: TGTGCCAGCAGCGTGCCGGGACTAGCGGGGGGGCCCCGGTCGGGCGAGCAGTACTTC; d_call: TRBD2; clone_size: few; j_call: TRBJ2-7; v_call: TRBV5-6
cdr3_aa: CASSLATGAKNIRYF; cdr3_nt: TGTGCCAGCAGCTTAGCTACAGGGGCCAAAAACATTCGGTACTTC; d_call: TRBD1; clone_size: .; j_call: TRBJ2-4; v_call: TRBV7-9
cdr3_aa: CASSNPGQQETQYF; cdr3_nt: TGTGCCAGCAGCAACCCGGGACAGCAAGAGACCCAGTACTTC; d_call: TRBD1; clone_size: many; j_call: TRBJ2-5; v_call: TRBV7-9
cdr3_aa: CASRVAAGSYEQYF; cdr3_nt: TGTGCCAGCAGAGTGGCGGCTGGTTCCTACGAGCAGTACTTC; d_call: .; clone_size: many; j_call: TRBJ2-7; v_call: TRBV12-3/TRBV12-4
cdr3_aa: CASSQGREQLGEAFF; cdr3_nt: TGCGCCAGCAGCCAAGGCCGGGAACAATTGGGTGAAGCTTTCTTT; d_call: .; clone_size: .; j_call: TRBJ1-1; v_call: TRBV4-3
cdr3_aa: CASKSPPMGQETQYF; cdr3_nt: TGTGCCAGCAAGTCTCCCCCGATGGGCCAAGAGACCCAGTACTTC; d_call: .; clone_size: many; j_call: TRBJ2-5; v_call: TRBV12-3/TRBV12-4
cdr3_aa: CASSLGGGNVLTF; cdr3_nt: TGTGCCAGCAGCTTAGGGGGGGGCAACGTCCTGACTTTC; d_call: TRBD2; clone_size: .; j_call: TRBJ2-6; v_call: TRBV7-8
cdr3_aa: CASRDSRTDTQYF; cdr3_nt: TGTGCCAGTAGAGATTCGCGCACAGATACGCAGTATTTT; d_call: .; clone_size: many; j_call: TRBJ2-3; v_call: TRBV28
cdr3_aa: CASATSRGGNSPLHF; cdr3_nt: TGTGCCAGCGCAACAAGTCGCGGGGGCAATTCACCCCTCCACTTT; d_call: .; clone_size: .; j_call: TRBJ1-6; v_call: TRBV3-1
cdr3_aa: CASTEYNEQYF; cdr3_nt: TGTGCCAGCACCGAATACAATGAGCAGTACTTC; d_call: .; clone_size: .; j_call: TRBJ2-5; v_call: TRBV2
cdr3_aa: CASMARGWGTQYF; cdr3_nt: TGTGCCAGCATGGCGAGGGGCTGGGGGACCCAGTACTTC; d_call: .; clone_size: .; j_call: TRBJ2-5; v_call: TRBV5-8
cdr3_aa: CASRPGAGSGANVLTF; cdr3_nt: TGCGCCAGCAGGCCGGGGGCTGGGTCTGGGGCCAACGTCCTGACTTTC; d_call: .; clone_size: few; j_call: TRBJ2-6; v_call: TRBV5-1
cdr3_aa: CASRLAGGPTDTQYF; cdr3_nt: TGTGCCAGCAGATTAGCGGGGGGGCCCACAGATACGCAGTATTTT; d_call: TRBD2; clone_size: many; j_call: TRBJ2-3; v_call: TRBV5-4
cdr3_aa: CASSPGFSYEQYF; cdr3_nt: TGTGCCAGTAGCCCGGGATTCTCCTACGAGCAGTACTTC; d_call: .; clone_size: few; j_call: TRBJ2-7; v_call: TRBV4-1
cdr3_aa: CASSSPPGNYGYTF; cdr3_nt: TGCGCCAGCAGCTCGCCACCGGGTAACTATGGCTACACCTTC; d_call: .; clone_size: few; j_call: TRBJ1-2; v_call: TRBV5-1
cdr3_aa: CATREENTEAFF; cdr3_nt: TGCGCCACACGAGAAGAGAACACTGAAGCTTTCTTT; d_call: .; clone_size: many; j_call: TRBJ1-1; v_call: TRBV5-1
cdr3_aa: CASSVVSGMETQYF; cdr3_nt: TGTGCCAGCAGCGTAGTTTCGGGGATGGAGACCCAGTACTTC; d_call: .; clone_size: many; j_call: TRBJ2-5; v_call: TRBV9
cdr3_aa: CASSQSWFRKGKNTEAFF; cdr3_nt: TGCGCCAGCAGCCAAAGTTGGTTCCGGAAGGGGAAGAACACTGAAGCTTTCTTT; d_call: .; clone_size: .; j_call: TRBJ1-1; v_call: TRBV4-1
cdr3_aa: CASSFGGETQYF; cdr3_nt: TGTGCCAGCAGTTTTGGGGGAGAGACCCAGTACTTC; d_call: .; clone_size: many; j_call: TRBJ2-5; v_call: TRBV7-9
cdr3_aa: CASSPAGQNYGYTF; cdr3_nt: TGCGCCAGCAGCCCGGCCGGACAGAACTATGGCTACACCTTC; d_call: .; clone_size: few; j_call: TRBJ1-2; v_call: TRBV4-1
cdr3_aa: CASGTGALNEKLFF; cdr3_nt: TGTGCCAGCGGAACAGGGGCACTTAATGAAAAACTGTTTTTT; d_call: TRBD1; clone_size: many; j_call: TRBJ1-4; v_call: TRBV7-2
cdr3_aa: CAGSPPSRDGYTF; cdr3_nt: TGTGCCGGCTCACCACCATCCAGGGATGGCTACACCTTC; d_call: .; clone_size: few; j_call: TRBJ1-2; v_call: TRBV18
cdr3_aa: CASSLAGGTLAKNIQYF; cdr3_nt: TGTGCCAGCAGTTTAGCGGGGGGCACTCTAGCCAAAAACATTCAGTACTTC; d_call: TRBD2; clone_size: few; j_call: TRBJ2-4; v_call: TRBV28
cdr3_aa: CASSVESSGVWNEQFF; cdr3_nt: TGTGCCAGCAGCGTAGAATCTTCGGGAGTTTGGAATGAGCAGTTCTTC; d_call: .; clone_size: few; j_call: TRBJ2-1; v_call: TRBV9
cdr3_aa: CATAGGAGPNEQYF; cdr3_nt: TGTGCCACCGCGGGTGGGGCGGGGCCCAACGAGCAGTACTTC; d_call: .; clone_size: .; j_call: TRBJ2-7; v_call: TRBV27
cdr3_aa: CASSSYGDTQYF; cdr3_nt: TGCGCCAGCAGCTCCTACGGAGATACGCAGTATTTT; d_call: .; clone_size: .; j_call: TRBJ2-3; v_call: TRBV5-1
cdr3_aa: CVTGGTPLYEQYF; cdr3_nt: TGTGTGACCGGCGGGACACCCCTCTACGAGCAGTACTTC; d_call: .; clone_size: few; j_call: TRBJ2-7; v_call: TRBV28
cdr3_aa: CASSPSSASMRREQYF; cdr3_nt: TGTGCCAGCAGCCCCTCCTCGGCTAGTATGAGACGGGAGCAGTACTTC; d_call: .; clone_size: .; j_call: TRBJ2-5; v_call: TRBV3-1
cdr3_aa: CSARDTLVGDETQYF; cdr3_nt: TGCAGTGCTAGAGATACACTAGTCGGAGACGAGACCCAGTACTTC; d_call: .; clone_size: many; j_call: TRBJ2-5; v_call: TRBV20-1
cdr3_aa: CASSLTLLRDRNTEAFF; cdr3_nt: TGTGCCAGCAGCTTGACCTTACTCCGGGACAGGAACACTGAAGCTTTCTTT; d_call: TRBD1; clone_size: few; j_call: TRBJ1-1; v_call: TRBV7-2
cdr3_aa: CASSAPIGTEAFF; cdr3_nt: TGTGCCAGCAGCGCCCCGATTGGGACTGAAGCTTTCTTT; d_call: .; clone_size: many; j_call: TRBJ1-1; v_call: TRBV9
cdr3_aa: CSADRGTSTDTQYF; cdr3_nt: TGCAGTGCTGATCGGGGTACTAGCACAGATACGCAGTATTTT; d_call: .; clone_size: .; j_call: TRBJ2-3; v_call: TRBV20-1
cdr3_aa: CASRMTGGYEKLFF; cdr3_nt: TGTGCCAGTAGGATGACAGGGGGCTATGAAAAACTGTTTTTT; d_call: TRBD1; clone_size: .; j_call: TRBJ1-4; v_call: TRBV19
cdr3_aa: CSAPALAGGLDTQYF; cdr3_nt: TGCAGTGCTCCCGCGTTAGCGGGGGGGTTAGATACGCAGTATTTT; d_call: TRBD2; clone_size: .; j_call: TRBJ2-3; v_call: TRBV20-1
cdr3_aa: CAISDRGYNEQFF; cdr3_nt: TGTGCCATCAGCGACAGGGGATACAATGAGCAGTTCTTC; d_call: TRBD1; clone_size: few; j_call: TRBJ2-1; v_call: TRBV10-3
cdr3_aa: CASSVGSSGGTYNEQYF; cdr3_nt: TGTGCCAGCAGCGTAGGGAGTAGCGGGGGTACCTACAATGAGCAGTACTTC; d_call: TRBD2; clone_size: .; j_call: TRBJ2-5; v_call: TRBV9
cdr3_aa: CASSQAEVNTEAFF; cdr3_nt: TGTGCCAGCAGCCAAGCGGAGGTGAACACTGAAGCTTTCTTT; d_call: .; clone_size: .; j_call: TRBJ1-1; v_call: TRBV3-1